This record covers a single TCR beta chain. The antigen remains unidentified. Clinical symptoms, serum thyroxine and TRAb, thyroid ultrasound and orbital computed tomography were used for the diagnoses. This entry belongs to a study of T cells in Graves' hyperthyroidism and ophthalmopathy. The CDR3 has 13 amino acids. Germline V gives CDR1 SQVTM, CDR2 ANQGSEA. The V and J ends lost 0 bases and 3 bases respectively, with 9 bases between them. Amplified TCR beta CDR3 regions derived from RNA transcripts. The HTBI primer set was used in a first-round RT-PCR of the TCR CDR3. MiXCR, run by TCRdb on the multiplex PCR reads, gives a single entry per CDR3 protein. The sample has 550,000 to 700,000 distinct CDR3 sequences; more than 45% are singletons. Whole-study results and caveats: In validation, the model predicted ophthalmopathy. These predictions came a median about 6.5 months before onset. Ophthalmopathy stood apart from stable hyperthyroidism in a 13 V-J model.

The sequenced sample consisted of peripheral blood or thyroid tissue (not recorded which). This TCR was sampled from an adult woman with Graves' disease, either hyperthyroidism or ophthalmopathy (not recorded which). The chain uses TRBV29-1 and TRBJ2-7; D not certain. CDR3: CSVEDQRSYEQYF. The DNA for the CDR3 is TGCAGCGTTGAAGATCAACGGAGCTACGAGCAGTACTTC.